These 5 T cell receptor beta chains originate from one sample sequenced in a study of shared clonotypes between healthy human individuals. Here immunoSEQ multiplex PCR was the method, and the copy in TCRdb shows in-frame clones only, minus some. The profile covers millions of clones, with 90% to 95% appearing a single time and about 0.39% taken by the ten largest. Sequencing used naive CD4+ T cells from PBMCs. Subset: CD45RA+ positively selected. These receptors all come from a man between 18 and 29 years old in good health. Some clones in this sample may be carry-over from other donors' samples.

The V and J genes are TRBV6-1 and TRBJ1-1; 11 positions match TRBD1. CDR3 size: 13 residues. V was pared by 11 bases and J by 4 bases, with 6 bases of the junction left unmatched. The germline CDR1 and CDR2 sequences are MNHNS and SASEGT. CDR3 nucleotide sequence: TGTGCCTGCTGGGACAGGGGGGGCACTGAAGCTTTCTTT. Its protein is CACWDRGGTEAFF.

The genes are TRBV18 and TRBJ2-5; D ambiguous. The germline gives CDR1 KGHSH, CDR2 LQKENI. The CDR3 contains 15 residues. Trimming stripped 2 bases from V and 2 bases from J, with 12 bases between. The chain's CDR3 is CASSPFSDSQETQYF. The CDR3 nucleotides are TGTGCCAGCTCACCATTCTCCGATTCACAAGAGACCCAGTACTTC. The complete variable domain, with remaining parts taken from reference TRBV18 and TRBJ2-5, reads NAGVMQNPRHLVRRRGQEARLRCSPMKGHSHVYWYRQLPEEGLKFMVYLQKENIIDESGMPKERFSAEFPKEGPSILRIQQVVRGDSAAYFCASSPFSDSQETQYFGPGTRLLVL.

Concerning this clone itself: Other DNA sequences from this sample encode an identical CDR3 as well. This rearrangement joins TRBV18 to TRBJ2-5; D might be TRBD1 (5 bases). Germline CDR1 reads KGHSH; CDR2 reads LQKENI. The V gene lost 4 bases and the J gene lost 1 base, with 10 bases spanning the gap. The length of the CDR3 is 14 residues. CDR3 DNA sequence: TGTGCCAGCTCACTTCAGGGCCTCCAAGAGACCCAGTACTTC. Its protein is CASSLQGLQETQYF.

This clone has just a few counts. V usage is TRBV7-3 and J usage is TRBJ2-5, with a possible D match to TRBD1 (6 bases). Germline CDR1 is SGHTA and CDR2 is FQGTGA. CDR3 length equals 15 residues. V was shortened by 4 bases and J by 4 bases, with 16 bases between the two germline ends. CDR3 sequence (DNA): TGTGCCAGCAGCTACCAGAGGGGGAATGGAGAGACCCAGTACTTC. Translated: CASSYQRGNGETQYF.

The V and J genes are TRBV7-3 and TRBJ2-2; D is undetermined. With 1 base removed from V and 2 bases from J, the gap between germline ends came to 8 bases. Germline V CDR1 and CDR2: SGHTA, FQGTGA. This CDR3 has 15 amino acids. The CDR3 spells CASSLSALNTGELFF. Written as DNA, the CDR3 is TGTGCCAGCAGCTTAAGTGCACTTAACACCGGGGAGCTGTTTTTT.